The entry that follows covers one T cell receptor (beta chain) sequence. These data are taken from a study of cytomegalovirus exposure and HLA in healthy donors. Some clones are missing from TCRdb's copy, which holds only in-frame ones; the method was immunoSEQ multiplex PCR. The sample includes 150,000 to 200,000 clones, around nine tenths seen only once; the top ten take approximately 2.4%. CDR3 size: 15 residues. Germline V gene data show CDR1 as MGHRA and CDR2 as YSYEKL. Trimming removed 4 bases at V and 1 base at J, with 11 bases between. V gene TRBV4-1 combines with J gene TRBJ2-1; D ambiguous. The source of this sequence is a man aged 18 to 35 in good health and CMV-seropositive. The sequencing input was PBMCs. The chain's CDR3 is CASSPASGSYNEQFF. DNA for the CDR3: TGCGCCAGCAGCCCAGCTTCCGGGTCCTACAATGAGCAGTTCTTC.